The clone carrying this T cell receptor beta chain was seen ten or more times. Antigen: not known. This CDR3 has 15 residues. V was pared by 6 bases and J by 7 bases, with 10 bases of the junction left unmatched. Per germline, CDR1 PRHDT and CDR2 FYEKMQ (reference sequence). Subjects aged 18 to 65 presented with newly diagnosed hyperthyroidism of less than 2 months' duration. Patients having uncontrolled infection, another autoimmune disease, pregnancy or lactation were not included. Each 10 ml fresh peripheral blood draw supplied the PBMCs. The source material, RNA transcripts, was used to amplify TCR beta CDR3 regions. The TCR CDR3 first-round RT-PCR relied on the HTBI primer set. TCRdb redid the calling of the multiplex PCR reads with MiXCR, one entry per CDR3 protein. The data contain under 400,000 distinct CDR3 sequences, 14% of them singletons. This entry comes from a study of T cells in Graves' hyperthyroidism and ophthalmopathy.

Study outcomes and limitations: Blood also held most thyroid clonotypes expanded beyond 0.001.

The gene calls are TRBV13 and TRBJ2-1, with 9 bases matching TRBD1. The receptor was derived from a woman aged 55-69 years with Graves' hyperthyroidism. The specimen was blood. The CDR3 DNA reads TGTGCCAGCAGGCTAGCTGGACAGGGGATAAATGAGCAGTTCTTC. Encoded protein: CASRLAGQGINEQFF.